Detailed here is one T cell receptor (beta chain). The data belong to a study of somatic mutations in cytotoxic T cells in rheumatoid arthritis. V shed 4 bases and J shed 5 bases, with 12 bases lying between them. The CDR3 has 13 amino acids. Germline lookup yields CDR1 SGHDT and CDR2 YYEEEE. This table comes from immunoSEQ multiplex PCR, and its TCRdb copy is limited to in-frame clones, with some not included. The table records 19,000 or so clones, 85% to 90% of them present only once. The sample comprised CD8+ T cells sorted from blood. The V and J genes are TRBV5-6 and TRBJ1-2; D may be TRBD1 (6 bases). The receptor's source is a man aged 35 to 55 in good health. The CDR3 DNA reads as TGTGCCAGCAGCGGGAGTACAGGGTATGGCTACACCTTC. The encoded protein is CASSGSTGYGYTF.